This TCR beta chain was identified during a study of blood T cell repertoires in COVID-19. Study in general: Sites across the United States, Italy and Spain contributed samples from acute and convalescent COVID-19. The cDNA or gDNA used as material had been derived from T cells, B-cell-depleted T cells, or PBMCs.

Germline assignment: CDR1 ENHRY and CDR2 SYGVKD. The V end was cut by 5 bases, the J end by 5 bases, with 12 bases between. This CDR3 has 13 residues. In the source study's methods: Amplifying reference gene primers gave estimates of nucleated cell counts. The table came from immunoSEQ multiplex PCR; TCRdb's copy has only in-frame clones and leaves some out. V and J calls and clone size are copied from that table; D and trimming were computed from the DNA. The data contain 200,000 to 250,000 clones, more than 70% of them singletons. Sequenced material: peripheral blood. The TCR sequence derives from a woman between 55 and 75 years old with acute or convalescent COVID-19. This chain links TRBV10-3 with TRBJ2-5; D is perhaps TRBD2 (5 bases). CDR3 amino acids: CAISLSSGETQYF. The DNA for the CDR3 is TGTGCCATCAGTCTCTCATCGGGGGAGACCCAGTACTTC.